These 7 T cell receptor beta chains share one sample of origin, sequenced in a study of blood T cell repertoires in COVID-19. Only in-frame clones appear in the TCRdb table, and some are missing; sequencing was by immunoSEQ multiplex PCR. The sample holds about half a million clones, approximately 85% seen once. Sequenced sample: peripheral blood. The receptors were gathered from a human donor in a cohort sampled during active COVID-19.

The V and J genes are TRBV29-1 and TRBJ1-2; 9 nucleotides align to TRBD1. Looked up from germline, CDR1 is SQVTM and CDR2 is ANQGSEA. J gave up 6 bases and V 6 bases, and 5 bases lay outside the gene matches. The length of the CDR3 is 12 residues. CDR3 region: CSVSGQGHGYTF. In DNA form, the CDR3 reads TGCAGCGTGTCGGGACAGGGCCATGGCTACACCTTC.

The rearrangement links TRBV9 to TRBJ2-7; tentatively, D is TRBD1 (5 bases). The CDR3 is 14 amino acids. Germline values: CDR1 SGDLS, CDR2 YYNGEE. V was clipped by 0 bases and J by 2 bases, with 9 bases between them. The CDR3 loop reads CASSVEGVPYEQYF. The CDR3 region has the DNA TGTGCCAGCAGCGTAGAAGGGGTTCCCTACGAGCAGTACTTC.

This chain links TRBV5-4 with TRBJ1-6; D not certain. Trimming stripped 0 bases from V and 6 bases from J, with 10 bases between. Germline CDR1 is SGHNT and CDR2 is YYREEE (reference sequence). This CDR3 has 15 amino acids. This CDR3 is CASSLGGVINSPLHF. CDR3 DNA sequence: TGTGCCAGCAGCTTGGGCGGGGTCATTAATTCACCCCTCCACTTT.

The genes are TRBV27 and TRBJ2-7; 7 bases are shared with TRBD2. CDR1 is MNHEY and CDR2 is SMNVEV in the germline V gene (reference sequence). This CDR3 spans 13 amino acids. V gave up 5 bases and J gave up 3 bases; unmatched junction bases: 4. CDR3 sequence: CASSAGLGYEQYF. The DNA of the CDR3 is TGTGCCAGCAGTGCCGGACTAGGCTACGAGCAGTACTTC.

This chain connects TRBV5-1 to TRBJ2-2, with TRBD1 matching over 9 bases. The CDR3 is 15 residues long. Germline loops: CDR1 SGHRS, CDR2 YFSETQ. The trim removed 4 bases at V and 3 bases at J, leaving 4 bases unmatched. In DNA, the CDR3 is TGCGCCAGCAGCAGGACAGGGGCCGACACCGGGGAGCTGTTTTTT. This gives the protein CASSRTGADTGELFF.

This chain connects TRBV5-1 to TRBJ1-2, with 8 bases fitting TRBD1. The CDR3 has 15 residues. The germline V gene has CDR1 SGHRS and CDR2 YFSETQ. V shed 4 bases, J shed 8 bases, and the junction held 13 bases outside the gene matches. This CDR3 is CASSPTTTGASGYTF. CDR3 nucleotides: TGCGCCAGCAGCCCGACAACGACAGGGGCTAGCGGCTACACCTTC.

The chain has TRBV28 and TRBJ2-7; 9 nucleotides match TRBD2. The CDR3 spans 16 residues. Losses at the gene ends were 4 bases for V and 6 bases for J; bases not matched to a gene: 13. The V gene's germline CDR1 is MDHEN and CDR2 SYDVKM. The CDR3 DNA is TGTGCCAGCAGTTCCAGCGGGTTTAGCGGGAGCTCCGAGCAGTACTTC. Amino acid sequence: CASSSSGFSGSSEQYF. The full variable domain, with the rest looked up from reference TRBV28 and TRBJ2-7, is DVKVTQSSRYLVKRTGEKVFLECVQDMDHENMFWYRQDPGLGLRLIYFSYDVKMKEKGDIPEGYSVSREKKERFSLILESASTNQTSMYLCASSSSGFSGSSEQYFGPGTRLTVT.